This record covers a single TCR beta chain. This entry belongs to a study of T-cell memory formation after mild COVID-19. TCRdb ran MiXCR on the 5' RACE reads and lists one entry per CDR3 protein. The sample holds some 150,000 distinct CDR3 sequences; more than 13% are singletons and the top ten take about 30%. This clonotype was obtained from an adult woman who had mild COVID-19 (a few samples of this study predate the infection). Cell type and time point are not known. The sample was PBMCs or a T cell subset sorted from them (not recorded which).

The CDR3 spells CASSLEDSPREQFF. The DNA of the CDR3 is TGTGCCAGCAGCCTGGAGGACTCGCCCCGTGAGCAGTTCTTC. This chain links TRBV28 with TRBJ2-1; a possible D gene is TRBD2 (5 bases). In germline, CDR1 is MDHEN, CDR2 SYDVKM. The CDR3 spans 14 residues. V lost 6 bases and J lost 9, with 18 bases in between. The full variable domain, its missing parts supplied by reference TRBV28 and TRBJ2-1, is DVKVTQSSRYLVKRTGEKVFLECVQDMDHENMFWYRQDPGLGLRLIYFSYDVKMKEKGDIPEGYSVSREKKERFSLILESASTNQTSMYLCASSLEDSPREQFFGPGTRLTVL.